This TCR beta chain was retrieved from a study of blood T cell repertoires in COVID-19. Study-level background: COVID-19 samples, acute and convalescent, were from the United States, Italy and Spain. Sources were T cells, B-cell-depleted T cells, or PBMCs; the material itself was cDNA or gDNA.

The CDR3 is 17 residues long. The V and J ends lost 4 bases and 4 bases respectively, with 21 bases between them. The germline V gene has CDR1 SGHTS and CDR2 YDEGEE. As processed by the authors: Nucleated cell number was recorded as an estimate derived from reference gene primer amplification. TCRdb keeps only in-frame clones here, not all; method: immunoSEQ multiplex PCR. Clonal size and the V and J genes are those of that table, whereas D and trimming came from the DNA. This sample yields about 350,000 clones, of which roughly 87% are seen a single time; just under 4% belongs to the top ten. Material: peripheral blood. The rearrangement links TRBV5-8 to TRBJ1-3; D not certain. The sequence was collected from a woman aged 60-75 years with COVID-19, enrolled during active disease. CDR3 sequence: CASSGGLKEVLGNTIYF. For the CDR3, the DNA is TGTGCCAGCAGCGGCGGACTAAAAGAGGTGTTAGGAAACACCATATATTTT.